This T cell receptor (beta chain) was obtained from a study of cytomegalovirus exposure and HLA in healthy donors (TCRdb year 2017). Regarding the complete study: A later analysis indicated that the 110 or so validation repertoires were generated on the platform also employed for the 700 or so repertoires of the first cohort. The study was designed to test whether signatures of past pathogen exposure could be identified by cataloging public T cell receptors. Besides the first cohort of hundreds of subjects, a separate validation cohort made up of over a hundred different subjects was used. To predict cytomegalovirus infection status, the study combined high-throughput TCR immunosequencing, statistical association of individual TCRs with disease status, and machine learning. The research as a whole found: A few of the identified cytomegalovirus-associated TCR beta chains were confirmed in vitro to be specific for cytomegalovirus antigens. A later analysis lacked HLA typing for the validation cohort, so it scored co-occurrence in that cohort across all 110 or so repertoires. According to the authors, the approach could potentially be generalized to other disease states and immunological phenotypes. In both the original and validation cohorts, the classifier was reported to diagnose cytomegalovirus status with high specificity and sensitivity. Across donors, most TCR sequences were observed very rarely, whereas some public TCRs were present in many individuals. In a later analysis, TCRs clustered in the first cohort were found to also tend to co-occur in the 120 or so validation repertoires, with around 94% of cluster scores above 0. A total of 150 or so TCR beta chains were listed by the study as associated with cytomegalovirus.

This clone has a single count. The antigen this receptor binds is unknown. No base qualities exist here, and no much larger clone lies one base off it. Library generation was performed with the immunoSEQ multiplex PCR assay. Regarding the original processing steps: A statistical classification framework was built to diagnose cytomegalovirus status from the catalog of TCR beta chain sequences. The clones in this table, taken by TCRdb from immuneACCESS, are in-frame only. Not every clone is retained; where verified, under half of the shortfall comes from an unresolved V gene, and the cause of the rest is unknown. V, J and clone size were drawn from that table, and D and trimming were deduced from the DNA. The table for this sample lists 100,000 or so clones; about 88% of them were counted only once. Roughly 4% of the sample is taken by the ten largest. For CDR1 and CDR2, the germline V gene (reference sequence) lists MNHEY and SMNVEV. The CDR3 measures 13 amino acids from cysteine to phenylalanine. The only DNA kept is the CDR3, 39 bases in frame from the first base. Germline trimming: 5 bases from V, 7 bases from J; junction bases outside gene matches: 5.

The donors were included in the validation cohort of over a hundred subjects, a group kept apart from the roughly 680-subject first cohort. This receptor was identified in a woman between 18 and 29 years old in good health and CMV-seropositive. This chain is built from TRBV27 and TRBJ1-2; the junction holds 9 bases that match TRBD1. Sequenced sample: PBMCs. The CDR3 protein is CASSPGQGPGYTF. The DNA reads TGTGCCAGCAGTCCCGGACAGGGGCCTGGCTACACCTTC.